The 26 T cell receptor beta chains in this list originate from one sample, sequenced in a study of T cells in Graves' hyperthyroidism and ophthalmopathy. Amplification yielded TCR beta CDR3 regions, with RNA transcripts as the source. An initial round of RT-PCR targeting the TCR CDR3 relied on the HTBI primer set. TCRdb fed the multiplex PCR reads into MiXCR, producing one record per CDR3 protein. The table lists over 650,000 distinct CDR3 sequences, about 17% of them singletons, with approximately 8.4% in the top ten. The specimen sequenced was blood. The receptors shown here come from a man between 18 and 29 years old with Graves' hyperthyroidism.

This clonotype was counted a few times. The rearrangement joins TRBV7-2 to TRBJ2-2; 9 bases agree with TRBD2. With 5 bases clipped from V and 4 bases from J, the junction kept 5 bases outside the gene matches. Per germline, CDR1 SGHTA and CDR2 FQGNSA. The CDR3 runs 15 residues. DNA for the CDR3: TGTGCCAGCAGCAAGGGACTAGCCGGCACCGGGGAGCTGTTTTTT. Amino acid sequence: CASSKGLAGTGELFF.

This clonotype has a count of ten or more. The V call is TRBV28, the J call TRBJ2-7, with 7 nucleotides matching TRBD2. Germline V gene lookup returns CDR1 MDHEN and CDR2 SYDVKM. Losses at the gene ends were 2 bases for V and 2 bases for J; bases not matched to a gene: 3. The CDR3 is 14 residues long. The DNA of the CDR3 is TGTGCCAGCAGTTTAAGGGGAGGGACCTACGAGCAGTACTTC. The encoded protein is CASSLRGGTYEQYF.

This clonotype was detected ten times or more. The chain recombines TRBV20-1 with TRBJ1-1; D unresolved. The germline V gene encodes CDR1 DFQATT and CDR2 SNEGSKA (reference sequence). CDR3 size: 14 residues. The germline V and J ends were trimmed by 0 bases and 4 bases, with 12 bases remaining between them. The CDR3 loop is CSARDGRVGTEAFF. DNA of the CDR3: TGCAGTGCTAGAGATGGTCGGGTCGGCACTGAAGCTTTCTTT.

This clonotype was picked up a small number of times. The rearrangement links TRBV6-1 to TRBJ1-5, with D perhaps TRBD1 (6 bases). This CDR3 comprises 14 residues. V shed 4 bases and J shed 2 bases, with 9 bases lying between them. CDR1 is MNHNS, CDR2 SASEGT, per germline. Written as DNA, the CDR3 is TGTGCCAGCAGTGCAAAGGGGGGCAATCAGCCCCAGCATTTT. Its protein is CASSAKGGNQPQHF.

The sample holds many counts of this clonotype. The chain has TRBV2 and TRBJ2-3; possibly TRBD2 for D (6 bases). Germline CDR1 SNHLY, CDR2 FYNNEI. This CDR3 is built from 16 residues. Trimming cost V 3 bases and J 4 bases, with 17 bases left between them. The CDR3 coding sequence is TGTGCCAGCAGTGAGTTGCTAGCGCCGTCCGCAGATACGCAGTATTTT. Its protein is CASSELLAPSADTQYF.

This clonotype was detected many times. The chain uses TRBV11-2 and TRBJ2-7, with D unresolved. In germline, CDR1 is SGHAT, CDR2 FQNNGV. The CDR3 loop spans 14 amino acids. Trimming left V 4 bases short and J 4 bases short, with 14 bases between. In DNA form, the CDR3 reads TGTGCCAGCAGCTCACCAAGTGACCGTTACGAGCAGTACTTC. Protein product: CASSSPSDRYEQYF. The full variable domain, with the rest looked up from reference TRBV11-2 and TRBJ2-7, is EAGVAQSPRYKIIEKRQSVAFWCNPISGHATLYWYQQILGQGPKLLIQFQNNGVVDDSQLPKDRFSAERLKGVDSTLKIQPAKLEDSAVYLCASSSPSDRYEQYFGPGTRLTVT.

This clonotype was seen at least ten times. V and J are TRBV2 and TRBJ2-1, with 9 bases fitting TRBD1. Germline V gene data show CDR1 as SNHLY and CDR2 as FYNNEI. V shed 5 bases, J shed 5 bases, and the junction held 7 bases outside the gene matches. CDR3 length: 15 amino acids. The CDR3 loop is CASSPTGGLNNEQFF. The CDR3 DNA follows: TGTGCCAGCAGTCCAACAGGGGGCCTCAACAATGAGCAGTTCTTC.

The J gene is TRBJ1-1, the V gene TRBV20-1; 8 bases agree with TRBD1. The CDR3 covers 12 residues. V dropped 4 bases and J dropped 6; count of bases not matched to a gene: 4. Germline values: CDR1 DFQATT, CDR2 SNEGSKA (reference sequence). CDR3 region: CSATDREAEAFF. In DNA form, the CDR3 reads TGCAGTGCTACGGACAGGGAGGCTGAAGCTTTCTTT.

This clonotype was observed many times. V and J are TRBV12-3 or TRBV12-4 and TRBJ2-3; 7 bases align to TRBD2. This CDR3 is 15 amino acids long. V dropped 4 bases and J dropped 4; count of bases not matched to a gene: 8. CDR3 loop: CASSSLGRASDTQYF. DNA for the CDR3: TGTGCCAGCAGTTCTCTGGGGAGGGCCTCAGATACGCAGTATTTT.

This chain links TRBV11-3 with TRBJ2-7, with D hard to call. Germline-derived CDR1 and CDR2 are SGHNT and YENEEA. Trimming pared 5 bases from V and 1 base from J, leaving 18 bases between. The CDR3 covers 16 residues. This CDR3 is CASSRLIGRRSYEQYF. CDR3 in DNA: TGTGCCAGCAGCAGGTTGATTGGACGCCGTTCCTACGAGCAGTACTTC.

This clonotype was observed a few times. The chain links TRBV19 to TRBJ2-1; possibly TRBD1 for D (5 bases). Trimming shortened V by 7 bases and J by 5 bases, and 15 bases separated the two germline ends. The CDR3 has 14 amino acids. CDR1 and CDR2 from the germline V gene are LNHDA and SQIVND (reference sequence). CDR3 in amino acids: CASTGAGRDNEQFF. As DNA, the CDR3 is TGTGCCAGTACTGGGGCAGGACGCGACAATGAGCAGTTCTTC. Combining the CDR3 with reference TRBV19 and TRBJ2-1 gives the whole variable domain DGGITQSPKYLFRKEGQNVTLSCEQNLNHDAMYWYRQDPGQGLRLIYYSQIVNDFQKGDIAEGYSVSREKKESFPLTVTSAQKNPTAFYLCASTGAGRDNEQFFGPGTRLTVL.

The rearrangement links TRBV7-9 to TRBJ2-7, with TRBD2 matching 8 bases. This CDR3 is 13 amino acids long. V trimming: 5 bases; J trimming: 5 bases; junction bases outside the gene matches: 5. The V gene's germline CDR1 is SEHNR and CDR2 FQNEAQ (reference sequence). CDR3 protein: CASSRLASNEQYF. DNA for the CDR3: TGTGCCAGCAGCCGACTAGCGAGCAACGAGCAGTACTTC.

The rearrangement joins TRBV7-2 to TRBJ2-7; D ambiguous. Deletions cut 0 bases from V and 6 bases from J, with 9 bases between. Germline assignment: CDR1 SGHTA and CDR2 FQGNSA. The CDR3 loop spans 13 amino acids. The CDR3 DNA is TGTGCCAGCAGCTTAGCCGGCCGGACCGAGCAGTACTTC. This sequence encodes CASSLAGRTEQYF.

This clonotype was counted ten times or more. V usage is TRBV28 and J usage is TRBJ2-1, with D tentatively TRBD2 (5 bases). This CDR3 comprises 18 residues. The germline CDR1 and CDR2 sequences are MDHEN and SYDVKM. Trimming shortened V by 6 bases and J by 6 bases, and 27 bases separated the two germline ends. CDR3 sequence reads: CASSPTFGIPRYGNEQFF. For the CDR3, the DNA is TGTGCCAGCAGCCCAACTTTCGGGATTCCCCGATACGGCAATGAGCAGTTCTTC.

This clonotype was counted at least ten times. The V call is TRBV28, the J call TRBJ2-1, with D possibly being TRBD2 (6 bases). V was clipped by 2 bases and J by 9 bases, with 14 bases between them. Germline V gene data show CDR1 as MDHEN and CDR2 as SYDVKM. The CDR3 loop spans 14 amino acids. This CDR3 is CASSLTGVVSEQFF. The CDR3 nucleotides read TGTGCCAGCAGTTTAACGGGAGTAGTCAGTGAGCAGTTCTTC. Full variable domain (rest looked up from reference TRBV28 and TRBJ2-1): DVKVTQSSRYLVKRTGEKVFLECVQDMDHENMFWYRQDPGLGLRLIYFSYDVKMKEKGDIPEGYSVSREKKERFSLILESASTNQTSMYLCASSLTGVVSEQFFGPGTRLTVL.

This rearrangement joins TRBV10-3 to TRBJ1-2; D unresolved. CDR3 length: 12 residues. Germline CDR1 and CDR2: ENHRY and SYGVKD. The germline V and J ends were trimmed by 6 bases and 7 bases, with 12 bases remaining between them. CDR3 DNA: TGTGCCATCAGCGAGGGAGACGGTGGCTACACCTTC. Its protein product is CAISEGDGGYTF.

In its sample, this clonotype was seen a few times. The chain uses TRBV20-1 and TRBJ2-1; D remains unclear. CDR1 DFQATT and CDR2 SNEGSKA come from the germline V gene (reference sequence). Trimming removed 6 bases at V and 0 bases at J, with 12 bases between. This CDR3 has 14 amino acids. Here the CDR3 reads CSAGSASSYNEQFF. The CDR3, as DNA: TGCAGTGCCGGATCGGCGAGCTCCTACAATGAGCAGTTCTTC.

This sequence joins TRBV27 and TRBJ1-2; 9 bases align to TRBD1. This CDR3 spans 13 amino acids. The ends lost 6 bases at V and 7 bases at J; junction bases unmatched: 6. CDR1 and CDR2 (germline): MNHEY, SMNVEV (reference sequence). For the CDR3, the DNA is TGTGCCAGCAGCCCCGGGACAGGGCCTGGCTACACCTTC. Translated, it gives CASSPGTGPGYTF.

This chain uses TRBV7-2 with TRBJ1-2; D is possibly TRBD1 (5 bases). This CDR3 region has 14 residues. Trimming stripped 1 base from V and 6 bases from J, with 12 bases between. Looked up from germline, CDR1 is SGHTA and CDR2 is FQGNSA. CDR3 nucleotides: TGTGCCAGCAGCTTAGGGCCCGGGGCTCATGGCTACACCTTC. Protein product: CASSLGPGAHGYTF.

Ten or more counts support this clonotype. The rearrangement uses TRBV11-2 and TRBJ2-3; 14 bases match TRBD2. Germline CDR1 SGHAT, CDR2 FQNNGV. V shed 6 bases, J shed 3 bases, and the junction held 14 bases outside the gene matches. The CDR3 spans 19 residues. The CDR3 region is CASSQTPGTSGSRTDTQYF. The CDR3 DNA reads TGTGCCAGCAGTCAAACACCCGGGACTAGCGGGAGCAGGACAGATACGCAGTATTTT.

The rearrangement links TRBV12-5 to TRBJ1-5; 10 bases align to TRBD1. The V segment lost 5 bases and the J segment 5 bases; nucleotides outside the gene matches: 9. The CDR3 sequence is 16 residues long. Per germline, CDR1 LGHNT and CDR2 FRNRAP. In nucleotides, the CDR3 is TGTGCTAGTGGTCCCCCCGGGACAGGGGCCGATCAGCCCCAGCATTTT. This encodes CASGPPGTGADQPQHF. Full variable domain (remainder filled in from reference TRBV12-5 and TRBJ1-5): DARVTQTPRHKVTEMGQEVTMRCQPILGHNTVFWYRQTMMQGLELLAYFRNRAPLDDSGMPKDRFSAEMPDATLATLKIQPSEPRDSAVYFCASGPPGTGADQPQHFGDGTRLSIL.

The chain recombines TRBV28 with TRBJ1-5; tentatively, D is TRBD1 (6 bases). V was cut by 2 bases and J by 0 bases, with 14 bases left in between. Per germline, CDR1 MDHEN and CDR2 SYDVKM. The CDR3 length is 17 residues. The DNA of the CDR3 is TGTGCCAGCAGTTTAACCCAGGACAGATATAGCAATCAGCCCCAGCATTTT. Translated, it gives CASSLTQDRYSNQPQHF.

This clonotype was picked up many times. This chain connects TRBV7-8 to TRBJ2-1, with 10 nucleotides matching TRBD1. The V and J ends lost 5 bases and 7 bases, in that order; junction bases with no gene match: 5. The V gene's germline CDR1 is SGHVS and CDR2 FQNEAQ. The CDR3 runs to 14 residues. Here the CDR3 reads CASSTRTGGNEQFF. In DNA form, the CDR3 reads TGTGCCAGCAGCACCCGGACAGGGGGTAATGAGCAGTTCTTC.

This clonotype was counted ten times or more. The gene calls are TRBV7-9 and TRBJ2-1; a weak D match, TRBD2 (6 bases). This CDR3 contains 14 residues. Germline CDR1 and CDR2: SEHNR and FQNEAQ (reference sequence). Trimming pared 5 bases from V and 12 bases from J, leaving 20 bases between. In DNA, the CDR3 is TGTGCCAGCAGCCACGAACTGGAGGGCCTAGGGCAGTTCTTC. Translation: CASSHELEGLGQFF.

This chain connects TRBV30 to TRBJ2-3; D gene ambiguous. CDR3 size: 14 residues. Per the germline V gene, CDR1 is GTSNPN and CDR2 is SVGIG (reference sequence). V lost 0 bases and J 6 bases, leaving 13 bases between the germline ends. The CDR3 loop reads CAWSVLTYGDTQYF. The DNA for the CDR3 is TGTGCCTGGAGTGTACTGACCTATGGTGATACGCAGTATTTT.

The chain is built from TRBV7-9 and TRBJ2-3; no reliable D call. Looked up from germline, CDR1 is SEHNR and CDR2 is FQNEAQ (reference sequence). Trimming stripped 5 bases from V and 8 bases from J, with 17 bases between. There are 14 residues in the CDR3. CDR3 sequence reads: CASSTGPQRRTQYF. In DNA form, the CDR3 reads TGTGCCAGCAGCACCGGCCCTCAACGCCGTACGCAGTATTTT. Supplemented by reference TRBV7-9 and TRBJ2-3, the full variable domain reads DTGVSQNPRHKITKRGQNVTFRCDPISEHNRLYWYRQTLGQGPEFLTYFQNEAQLEKSRLLSDRFSAERPKGSFSTLEIQRTEQGDSAMYLCASSTGPQRRTQYFGPGTRLTVL.